This T cell receptor beta chain was profiled in a study of shared clonotypes between healthy human individuals. General study points: Memory subsets generally showed smaller estimated richness than naive subsets did.

A word on this clone: Its antigen is currently unknown.

Assay used: immunoSEQ multiplex PCR; TCRdb lists only in-frame clones, some missing. Among about 1 million clones listed, roughly 80% were seen once. The CDR3 extends over 13 amino acids. The V end was cut by 8 bases, the J end by 0 bases, with 8 bases between. Germline V gives CDR1 MNHNS, CDR2 SASEGT. The clonotype comes from a man aged 18 to 35 in good health. Sequenced sample: memory CD4+ T cells sorted from blood. This sample's subset: CD45RA-negative fraction. V usage is TRBV6-1 and J usage is TRBJ1-5; D gene unclear. CDR3 DNA sequence: TGTGCCAGCGCGATAGATAGCAATCAGCCCCAGCATTTT. Protein product: CASAIDSNQPQHF.